The 12 T cell receptor beta chains listed next were all sequenced from one sample in a study of T cell responses to AZD1222 COVID-19 vaccine. TCRdb's copy holds only in-frame clones and misses some; the assay was immunoSEQ multiplex PCR. The sample lists roughly 180,000 clones, 70% to 90% occurring once. The source was peripheral blood, collected on day 0 of AZD1222 vaccination. The receptors shown here come from an adult in good health.

The chain joins TRBV6-5 to TRBJ1-1; 10 bases line up with TRBD1. With 5 bases clipped from V and 1 base from J, the junction kept 4 bases outside the gene matches. The CDR3 spans 15 residues. Looked up from germline, CDR1 is MNHEY and CDR2 is SVGAGI. The DNA for the CDR3 is TGTGCCAGCAGTCCCCGGGACAGGGGGAACACTGAAGCTTTCTTT. Translation gives CASSPRDRGNTEAFF.

The chain employs TRBV15 and TRBJ1-3; possible D gene TRBD1, 6 bases. Germline V gene sequence: CDR1 LNHNV, CDR2 YYDKDF (reference sequence). Trimming pared 0 bases from V and 7 bases from J, leaving 13 bases between. The CDR3 has 15 amino acids. The CDR3 coding sequence is TGTGCCACCAGCAGAGATCGGGGGGGCGGGAACACCATATATTTT. Protein: CATSRDRGGGNTIYF.

The rearrangement uses TRBV27 and TRBJ2-2; a weak D match, TRBD1 (6 bases). The V and J ends lost 0 bases and 1 base respectively, with 12 bases between them. The CDR3 runs 17 residues. Germline CDR1 is MNHEY and CDR2 is SMNVEV (reference sequence). CDR3 protein: CASSLSPGHLNTGELFF. CDR3 in DNA: TGTGCCAGCAGTTTATCGCCGGGACACCTGAACACCGGGGAGCTGTTTTTT.

CDR3 sequence (DNA): TGTGCCAGCAGTTATAGAGGGGTTGGCACAGATACGCAGTATTTT. Translation gives CASSYRGVGTDTQYF. V usage is TRBV6-5 and J usage is TRBJ2-3; tentatively, D is TRBD1 or TRBD2 (5 bases each). The germline CDR1 and CDR2 sequences are MNHEY and SVGAGI. The CDR3 contains 15 residues. The germline V and J ends were trimmed by 3 bases and 1 base, with 11 bases remaining between them.

The chain is built from TRBV10-1 and TRBJ2-3, with 10 nucleotides matching TRBD2. CDR1 and CDR2 from the germline V gene are WNHNN and SYGVQD (reference sequence). There are 16 residues in the CDR3. The ends lost 3 bases at V and 4 bases at J; junction bases unmatched: 7. The CDR3 is CASSEASGGAADTQYF. CDR3 coding DNA: TGCGCCAGCAGTGAAGCCAGCGGGGGGGCCGCAGATACGCAGTATTTT.

This clone was observed once. The rearrangement joins TRBV18 to TRBJ1-4; D gene unclear. The CDR3 covers 15 residues. Germline CDR1 is KGHSH and CDR2 is LQKENI. V was pared by 2 bases and J by 8 bases, with 15 bases between. The CDR3 region has the DNA TGTGCCAGCTCACCAGTGCGGTCCTCTTCGGAAAAACTGTTTTTT. Translation: CASSPVRSSSEKLFF.

V gene TRBV6-2 or TRBV6-3 combines with J gene TRBJ1-2; tentative D call: TRBD1 (5 bases). The CDR3 sequence is 18 residues long. Germline V gene data show CDR1 as MNHEY and CDR2 as SVGEGT. V lost 2 bases, J lost 1 base, and 20 bases lay in between. CDR3: CASSYRAAAGPLNYGYTF. The DNA for the CDR3 is TGTGCCAGCAGTTACAGGGCCGCGGCGGGACCACTTAACTATGGCTACACCTTC.

This chain uses TRBV5-1 with TRBJ2-1; D could derive from TRBD1 or TRBD2 (5 bases each). Germline CDR1 SGHRS, CDR2 YFSETQ. V was shortened by 2 bases and J by 8 bases, with 8 bases between the two germline ends. CDR3 length: 12 amino acids. CDR3 residues: CASSLRGDEQFF. DNA for the CDR3: TGCGCCAGCAGCTTACGGGGCGATGAGCAGTTCTTC. Looking up the rest from reference TRBV5-1 and TRBJ2-1 gives the full variable domain: KAGVTQTPRYLIKTRGQQVTLSCSPISGHRSVSWYQQTPGQGLQFLFEYFSETQRNKGNFPGRFSGRQFSNSRSEMNVSTLELGDSALYLCASSLRGDEQFFGPGTRLTVL.

J is TRBJ1-2 and V is TRBV7-9; no reliable D call. The germline V gene encodes CDR1 SEHNR and CDR2 FQNEAQ (reference sequence). CDR3 length equals 15 residues. Trimming removed 0 bases at V and 1 base at J, with 9 bases between. The CDR3 DNA reads as TGTGCCAGCAGCTTAGCGGTGGTTAGTAACTATGGCTACACCTTC. Amino acid sequence: CASSLAVVSNYGYTF.

J is TRBJ1-2 and V is TRBV5-1; TRBD1 agrees at 10 bases. Unmatched junction bases numbered 9, after V lost 4 bases and J lost 3 bases. Germline V CDR1 and CDR2: SGHRS, YFSETQ. This CDR3 region has 16 residues. The CDR3 nucleotides are TGCGCCAGCAGCCCGCGGACAGGGGGAATAGACTATGGCTACACCTTC. Protein sequence: CASSPRTGGIDYGYTF.

This chain uses TRBV10-1 with TRBJ2-1, with D possibly TRBD2 on 6 matching bases. Trimming shortened V by 5 bases and J by 6 bases, and 8 bases separated the two germline ends. This CDR3 contains 12 residues. Germline values: CDR1 WNHNN, CDR2 SYGVQD (reference sequence). The CDR3 protein is CASSPGVNEQFF. The CDR3 DNA sequence: TGCGCCAGCAGTCCGGGGGTCAATGAGCAGTTCTTC.

CDR3 protein: CASSLEAGRSYEQYF. In DNA, the CDR3 is TGCGCCAGCAGCTTGGAGGCGGGGCGATCCTACGAGCAGTACTTC. The chain combines TRBV5-1 with TRBJ2-7, with D tentatively TRBD2 (6 bases). The germline V gene has CDR1 SGHRS and CDR2 YFSETQ. Trimming took 0 bases from V and 1 from J, leaving 11 bases between them. This CDR3 contains 15 residues. The whole variable domain, remainder taken from reference TRBV5-1 and TRBJ2-7, is KAGVTQTPRYLIKTRGQQVTLSCSPISGHRSVSWYQQTPGQGLQFLFEYFSETQRNKGNFPGRFSGRQFSNSRSEMNVSTLELGDSALYLCASSLEAGRSYEQYFGPGTRLTVT.